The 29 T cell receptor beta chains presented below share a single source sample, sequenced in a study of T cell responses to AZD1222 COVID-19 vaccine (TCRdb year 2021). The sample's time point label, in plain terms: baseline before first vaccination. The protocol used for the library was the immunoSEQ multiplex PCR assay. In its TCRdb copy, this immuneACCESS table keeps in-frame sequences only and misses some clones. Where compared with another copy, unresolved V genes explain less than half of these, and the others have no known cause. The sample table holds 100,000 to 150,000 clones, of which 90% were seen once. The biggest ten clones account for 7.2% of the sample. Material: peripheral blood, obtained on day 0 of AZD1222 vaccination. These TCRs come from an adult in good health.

CDR3 in amino acids: CASSVDGRVSGIQYF. The DNA for the CDR3 is TGTGCCAGCAGCGTAGACGGCAGGGTCTCCGGCATTCAGTACTTC. The chain joins TRBV9 to TRBJ2-4; D may be TRBD1 (5 bases). Germline values: CDR1 SGDLS, CDR2 YYNGEE. V was shortened by 0 bases and J by 9 bases, with 16 bases between the two germline ends. The CDR3 loop spans 15 amino acids.

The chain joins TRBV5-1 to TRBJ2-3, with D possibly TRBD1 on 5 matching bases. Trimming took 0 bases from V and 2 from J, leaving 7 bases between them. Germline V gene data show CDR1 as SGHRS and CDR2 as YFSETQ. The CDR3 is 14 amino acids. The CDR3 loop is CASSLGQTTDTQYF. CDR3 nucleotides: TGCGCCAGCAGCTTGGGACAGACCACAGATACGCAGTATTTT. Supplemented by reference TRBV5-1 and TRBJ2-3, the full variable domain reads KAGVTQTPRYLIKTRGQQVTLSCSPISGHRSVSWYQQTPGQGLQFLFEYFSETQRNKGNFPGRFSGRQFSNSRSEMNVSTLELGDSALYLCASSLGQTTDTQYFGPGTRLTVL.

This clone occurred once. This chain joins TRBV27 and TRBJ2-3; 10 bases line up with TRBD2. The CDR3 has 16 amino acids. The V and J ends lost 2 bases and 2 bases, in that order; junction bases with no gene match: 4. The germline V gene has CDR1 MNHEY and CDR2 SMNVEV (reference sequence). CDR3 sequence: CASSLTSGVPTDTQYF. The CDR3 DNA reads TGTGCCAGCAGTTTAACTAGCGGGGTGCCCACAGATACGCAGTATTTT.

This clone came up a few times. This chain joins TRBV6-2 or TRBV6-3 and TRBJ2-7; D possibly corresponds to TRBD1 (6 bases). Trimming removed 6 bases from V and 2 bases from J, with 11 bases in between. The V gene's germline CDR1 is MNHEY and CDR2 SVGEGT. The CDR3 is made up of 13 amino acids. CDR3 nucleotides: TGTGCCAGCAGCCCAAGGACAGCCTACGAGCAGTACTTC. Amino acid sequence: CASSPRTAYEQYF.

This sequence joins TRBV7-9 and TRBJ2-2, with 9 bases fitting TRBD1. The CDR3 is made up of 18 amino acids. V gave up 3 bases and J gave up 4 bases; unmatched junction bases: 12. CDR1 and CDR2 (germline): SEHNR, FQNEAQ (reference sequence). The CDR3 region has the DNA TGTGCCAGCAGCTTCCCCGGGACAGGGTCAGTCCCCACCGGGGAGCTGTTTTTT. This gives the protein CASSFPGTGSVPTGELFF.

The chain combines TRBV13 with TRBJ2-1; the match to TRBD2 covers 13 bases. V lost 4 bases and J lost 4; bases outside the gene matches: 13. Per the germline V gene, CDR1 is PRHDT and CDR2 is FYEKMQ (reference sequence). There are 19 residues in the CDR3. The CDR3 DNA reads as TGTGCCAGCAGCTCCCCGGGACTAGCGGGATTGGGTATGTACAATGAGCAGTTCTTC. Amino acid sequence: CASSSPGLAGLGMYNEQFF.

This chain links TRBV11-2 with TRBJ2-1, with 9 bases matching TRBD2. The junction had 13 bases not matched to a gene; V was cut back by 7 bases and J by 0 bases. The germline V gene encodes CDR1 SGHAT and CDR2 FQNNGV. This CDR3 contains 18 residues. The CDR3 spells CASTSGTSSRSSYNEQFF. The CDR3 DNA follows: TGTGCCAGCACCTCCGGGACTAGCTCACGAAGCTCCTACAATGAGCAGTTCTTC.

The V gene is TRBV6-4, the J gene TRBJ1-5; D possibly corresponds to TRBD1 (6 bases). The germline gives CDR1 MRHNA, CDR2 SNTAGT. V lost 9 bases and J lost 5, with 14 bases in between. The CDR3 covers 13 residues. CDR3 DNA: TGTGCCAGAGTAAAGGGGGGAGATCAGCCCCAGCATTTT. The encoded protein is CARVKGGDQPQHF.

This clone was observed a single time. In nucleotides, the CDR3 is TGTGCCAGCAGCTTTCAGGGAAGAACTGAAGCTTTCTTT. It codes for CASSFQGRTEAFF. V gene TRBV7-9 combines with J gene TRBJ1-1, with D possibly being TRBD1 (5 bases). Per the germline V gene, CDR1 is SEHNR and CDR2 is FQNEAQ (reference sequence). This CDR3 has 13 amino acids. Deletions cut 3 bases from V and 5 bases from J, with 10 bases between.

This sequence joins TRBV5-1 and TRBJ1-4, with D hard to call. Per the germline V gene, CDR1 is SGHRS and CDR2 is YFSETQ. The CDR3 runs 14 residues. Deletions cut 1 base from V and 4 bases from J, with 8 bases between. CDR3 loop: CASSLQPFNEKLFF. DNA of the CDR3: TGCGCCAGCAGCTTGCAACCGTTTAATGAAAAACTGTTTTTT.

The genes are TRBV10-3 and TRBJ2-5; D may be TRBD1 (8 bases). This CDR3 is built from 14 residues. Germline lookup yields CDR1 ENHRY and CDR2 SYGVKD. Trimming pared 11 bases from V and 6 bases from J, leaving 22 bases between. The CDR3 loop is CAVGGTGGWKTQYF. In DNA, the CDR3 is TGTGCCGTCGGGGGGACAGGTGGCTGGAAGACCCAGTACTTC.

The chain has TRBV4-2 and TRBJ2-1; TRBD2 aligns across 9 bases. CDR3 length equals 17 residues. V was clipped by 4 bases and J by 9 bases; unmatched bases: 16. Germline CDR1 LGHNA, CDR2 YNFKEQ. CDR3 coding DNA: TGTGCCAGCAGCCCAATCGGAGCGGGAGGCGTCTCGGGTGAGCAGTTCTTC. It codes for CASSPIGAGGVSGEQFF.

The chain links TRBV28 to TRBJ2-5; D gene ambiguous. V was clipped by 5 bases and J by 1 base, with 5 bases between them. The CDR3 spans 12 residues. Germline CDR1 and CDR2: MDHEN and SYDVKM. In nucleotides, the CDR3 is TGTGCCAGCAGTCCGGCCCAAGAGACCCAGTACTTC. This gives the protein CASSPAQETQYF.

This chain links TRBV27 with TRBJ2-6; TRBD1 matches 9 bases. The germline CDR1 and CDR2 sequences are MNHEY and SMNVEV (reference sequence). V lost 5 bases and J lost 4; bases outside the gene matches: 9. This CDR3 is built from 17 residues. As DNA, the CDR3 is TGTGCCAGCAGTCCGGGGACAGGGCTTACCGGGGCCAACGTCCTGACTTTC. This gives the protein CASSPGTGLTGANVLTF. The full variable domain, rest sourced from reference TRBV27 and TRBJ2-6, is EAQVTQNPRYLITVTGKKLTVTCSQNMNHEYMSWYRQDPGLGLRQIYYSMNVEVTDKGDVPEGYKVSRKEKRNFPLILESPSPNQTSLYFCASSPGTGLTGANVLTFGAGSRLTVL.

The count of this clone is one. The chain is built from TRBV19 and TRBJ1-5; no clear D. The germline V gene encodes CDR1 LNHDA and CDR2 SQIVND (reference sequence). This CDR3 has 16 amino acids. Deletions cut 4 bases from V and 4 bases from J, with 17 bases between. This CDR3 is CASSNGLGIRNQPQHF. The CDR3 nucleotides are TGTGCCAGTAGTAATGGGCTAGGGATACGGAATCAGCCCCAGCATTTT.

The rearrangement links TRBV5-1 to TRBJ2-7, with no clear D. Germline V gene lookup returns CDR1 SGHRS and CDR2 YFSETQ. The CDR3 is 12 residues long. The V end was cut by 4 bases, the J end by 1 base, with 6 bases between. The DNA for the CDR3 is TGCGCCAGCAGCCCAACATCCTACGAGCAGTACTTC. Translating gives CASSPTSYEQYF.

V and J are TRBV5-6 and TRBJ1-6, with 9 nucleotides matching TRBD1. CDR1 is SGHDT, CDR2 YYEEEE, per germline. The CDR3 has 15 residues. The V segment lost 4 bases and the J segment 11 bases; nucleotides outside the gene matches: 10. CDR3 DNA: TGTGCCAGCAGCCCCCGGGACAGGGATTCGGCACCCCTCCACTTT. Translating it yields CASSPRDRDSAPLHF.

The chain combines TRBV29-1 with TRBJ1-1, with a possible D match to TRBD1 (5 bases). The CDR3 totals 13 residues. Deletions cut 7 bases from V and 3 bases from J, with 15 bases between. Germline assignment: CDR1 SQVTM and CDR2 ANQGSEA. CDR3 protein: CSGGDSPHTEAFF. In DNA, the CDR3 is TGCAGCGGTGGAGACAGTCCGCACACTGAAGCTTTCTTT.

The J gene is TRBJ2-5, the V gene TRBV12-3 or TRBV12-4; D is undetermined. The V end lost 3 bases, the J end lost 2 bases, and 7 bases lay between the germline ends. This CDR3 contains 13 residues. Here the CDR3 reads CASSFWQQETQYF. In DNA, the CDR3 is TGTGCCAGCAGTTTTTGGCAGCAAGAGACCCAGTACTTC.

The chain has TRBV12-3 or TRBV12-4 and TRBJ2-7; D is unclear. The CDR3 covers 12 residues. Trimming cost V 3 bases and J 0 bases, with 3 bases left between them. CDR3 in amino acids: CASSFVSYEQYF. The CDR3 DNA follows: TGTGCCAGCAGTTTCGTCTCCTACGAGCAGTACTTC.

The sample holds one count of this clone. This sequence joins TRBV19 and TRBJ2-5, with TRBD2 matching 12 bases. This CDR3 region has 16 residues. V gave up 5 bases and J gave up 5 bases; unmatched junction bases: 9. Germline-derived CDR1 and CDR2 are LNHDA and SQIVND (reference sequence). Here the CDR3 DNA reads TGTGCCAGTAGTTCGACTCTAGCGGGAGGGTTGGAGACCCAGTACTTC. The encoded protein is CASSSTLAGGLETQYF. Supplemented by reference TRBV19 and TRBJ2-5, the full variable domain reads DGGITQSPKYLFRKEGQNVTLSCEQNLNHDAMYWYRQDPGQGLRLIYYSQIVNDFQKGDIAEGYSVSREKKESFPLTVTSAQKNPTAFYLCASSSTLAGGLETQYFGPGTRLLVL.

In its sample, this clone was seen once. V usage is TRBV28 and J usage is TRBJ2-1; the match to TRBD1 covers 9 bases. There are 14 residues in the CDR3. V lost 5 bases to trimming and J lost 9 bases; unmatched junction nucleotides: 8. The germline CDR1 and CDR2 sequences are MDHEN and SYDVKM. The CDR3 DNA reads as TGTGCCAGCAGTACCACCGGGACAGGGACTGAGCAGTTCTTC. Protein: CASSTTGTGTEQFF.

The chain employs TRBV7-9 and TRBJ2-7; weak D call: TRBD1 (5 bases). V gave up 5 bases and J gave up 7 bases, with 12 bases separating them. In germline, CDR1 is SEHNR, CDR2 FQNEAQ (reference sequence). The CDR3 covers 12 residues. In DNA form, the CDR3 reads TGTGCCAGCAGCCTAGGGGTGGAAGAGCAGTACTTC. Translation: CASSLGVEEQYF.

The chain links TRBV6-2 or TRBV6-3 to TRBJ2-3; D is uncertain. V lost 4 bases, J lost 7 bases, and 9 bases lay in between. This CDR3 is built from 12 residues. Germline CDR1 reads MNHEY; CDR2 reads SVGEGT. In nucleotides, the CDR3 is TGTGCCAGCAGTTCCTATAGATATACGCAGTATTTT. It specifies CASSSYRYTQYF.

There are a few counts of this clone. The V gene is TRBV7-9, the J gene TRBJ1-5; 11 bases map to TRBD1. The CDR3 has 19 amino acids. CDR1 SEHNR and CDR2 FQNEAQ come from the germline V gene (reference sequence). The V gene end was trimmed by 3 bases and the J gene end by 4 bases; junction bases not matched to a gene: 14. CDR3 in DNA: TGTGCCAGCAGCTTGTGGACAGGGGGCTCCCTCTCTAATAATCAGCCCCAGCATTTT. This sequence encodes CASSLWTGGSLSNNQPQHF.

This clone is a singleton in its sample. CDR3 coding DNA: TGTGCCAGCAGCTTTTACGGGACTAACTCCTACGAGCAGTACTTC. Translation: CASSFYGTNSYEQYF. The V and J genes are TRBV7-8 and TRBJ2-7; 7 bases are shared with TRBD2. The junction had 5 bases not matched to a gene; V was cut back by 3 bases and J by 0 bases. Germline V gene lookup returns CDR1 SGHVS and CDR2 FQNEAQ. The CDR3 consists of 15 residues.

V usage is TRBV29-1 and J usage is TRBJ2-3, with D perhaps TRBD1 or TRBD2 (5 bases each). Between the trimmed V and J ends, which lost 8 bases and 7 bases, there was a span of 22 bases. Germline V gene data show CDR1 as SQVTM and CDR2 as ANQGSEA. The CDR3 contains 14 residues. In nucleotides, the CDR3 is TGCAGCACTACCCCCGGGACCTCGGTAAATACGCAGTATTTT. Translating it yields CSTTPGTSVNTQYF.

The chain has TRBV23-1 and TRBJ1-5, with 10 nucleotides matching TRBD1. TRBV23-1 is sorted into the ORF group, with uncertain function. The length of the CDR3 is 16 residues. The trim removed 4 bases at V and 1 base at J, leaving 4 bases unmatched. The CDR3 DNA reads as TGCGCCAGCAGTCGCACGGGACAGGGGAGCAATCAGCCCCAGCATTTT. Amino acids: CASSRTGQGSNQPQHF.

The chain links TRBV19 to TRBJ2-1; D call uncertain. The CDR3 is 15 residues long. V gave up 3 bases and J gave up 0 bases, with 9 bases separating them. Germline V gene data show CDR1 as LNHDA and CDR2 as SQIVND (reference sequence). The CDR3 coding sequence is TGTGCCAGTAGTATGCAACTAAACTCCTACAATGAGCAGTTCTTC. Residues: CASSMQLNSYNEQFF.